The next 6 T cell receptor beta chains were all read from a single sample in a study of neoadjuvant nivolumab and ipilimumab in lung cancer. Profiled with immunoSEQ multiplex PCR; TCRdb holds only in-frame clones, not every one. Among some 26,000 clones listed, 82% were seen once. Sequences were derived from tumor tissue, sampled after neoadjuvant nivolumab, alone or with ipilimumab, at or shortly before surgery. Receptor source: an adult with non-small cell lung cancer.

The chain links TRBV29-1 to TRBJ2-7, with D uncertain. Germline lookup yields CDR1 SQVTM and CDR2 ANQGSEA. V gave up 0 bases and J gave up 0 bases, with 3 bases separating them. The CDR3 is 12 amino acids. Here the CDR3 DNA reads TGCAGCGTTGAAGATGACTCCTACGAGCAGTACTTC. It translates to CSVEDDSYEQYF.

The chain joins TRBV7-3 to TRBJ1-1, with no clear D. The CDR3 length is 13 residues. Germline CDR1 is SGHTA and CDR2 is FQGTGA. Trimming pared 0 bases from V and 1 base from J, leaving 3 bases between. DNA of the CDR3: TGTGCCAGCAGCTTAACCGAGAACACTGAAGCTTTCTTT. It translates to CASSLTENTEAFF.

This clone came up a few times. The rearrangement uses TRBV6-1 and TRBJ2-5; TRBD2 matches at 9 bases. The CDR3 loop spans 15 amino acids. Germline V lookup: CDR1 MNHNS, CDR2 SASEGT. The J segment lost 5 bases and the V segment lost 3 bases, leaving 7 bases of the junction unmatched. Written as DNA, the CDR3 is TGTGCCAGCAGTGAGCTAGCGGGAAACGAGGAGACCCAGTACTTC. This encodes CASSELAGNEETQYF.

The CDR3 region is CASSLVTDTQYF. For the CDR3, the DNA is TGTGCCAGCAGCCTGGTTACAGATACGCAGTATTTT. V and J are TRBV5-5 and TRBJ2-3; no clear D. Germline loops: CDR1 SGHKS, CDR2 YYEKEE (reference sequence). Between the trimmed V and J ends, which lost 4 bases and 3 bases, there was a span of 6 bases. The CDR3 length is 12 residues. The full variable domain, its missing parts supplied by reference TRBV5-5 and TRBJ2-3, is DAGVTQSPTHLIKTRGQQVTLRCSPISGHKSVSWYQQVLGQGPQFIFQYYEKEERGRGNFPDRFSARQFPNYSSELNVNALLLGDSALYLCASSLVTDTQYFGPGTRLTVL.

The chain is built from TRBV5-1 and TRBJ1-3; TRBD1 matches 7 bases. CDR1 and CDR2 from the germline V gene are SGHRS and YFSETQ. The CDR3 totals 15 residues. Germline trimming cut 3 bases from V and 4 bases from J; bases unmatched to any gene: 7. CDR3: CASSSNTGAGNTIYF. Written as DNA, the CDR3 is TGCGCCAGCAGCTCTAATACAGGGGCAGGAAACACCATATATTTT.

There are a few counts of this clone. The J gene is TRBJ1-4, the V gene TRBV5-1, with D possibly TRBD1 on 5 matching bases. V lost 0 bases and J lost 7, with 16 bases in between. This CDR3 is 16 amino acids long. Per the germline V gene, CDR1 is SGHRS and CDR2 is YFSETQ. Here the CDR3 reads CASSLALGQGGEKLFF. CDR3 DNA: TGCGCCAGCAGCTTGGCCCTGGGTCAGGGAGGTGAAAAACTGTTTTTT.